This T cell receptor beta chain was recovered during a study of beta chain features in type 1 diabetes. Comment on this clone: The antigen is unknown.

Whole-study results and caveats: Reduced insertions and increased deletions marked VDJ junctions in type 1 diabetes patients. Among patients with Type 1 diabetes, TCRB CDR3s were moderately but significantly shorter in every one of the four CD4+ subsets.

Germline CDR1 SEHNR, CDR2 FQNEAQ (reference sequence). V was clipped by 4 bases and J by 4 bases; unmatched bases: 10. The CDR3 consists of 17 residues. Expressed TCRB transcripts were sequenced after all isolated RNA was converted to cDNA. Measured with immunoSEQ multiplex PCR; TCRdb has only the in-frame clones, and not every one. The sample gives about 930,000 clones, 15% to 20% of which show up once; 0.02% to 0.025% is in the top ten. The sample comprised naive CD4+ T cells from blood. The source is a woman aged 18-29 years in good health. The V and J genes are TRBV7-9 and TRBJ2-2, with TRBD2 matching over 9 bases. The CDR3 sequence is CASSWRLAATSTGELFF. Here the CDR3 DNA reads TGTGCCAGCAGCTGGCGACTAGCGGCGACTAGCACCGGGGAGCTGTTTTTT. The full variable domain, its missing parts supplied by reference TRBV7-9 and TRBJ2-2, is DTGVSQNPRHKITKRGQNVTFRCDPISEHNRLYWYRQTLGQGPEFLTYFQNEAQLEKSRLLSDRFSAERPKGSFSTLEIQRTEQGDSAMYLCASSWRLAATSTGELFFGEGSRLTVL.